This T cell receptor (beta chain) was sequenced for a study of tumour-infiltrating T cells in Burkitt lymphoma. As for the study in general: Survival, overall and progression-free, tracked with productive clonality.

The assay was immunoSEQ multiplex PCR, and TCRdb's table has in-frame clones only and misses some. The sample records 2,500 to 3,000 clones, 76% being singletons. Germline CDR1 SEHNR, CDR2 FQNEAQ (reference sequence). V shed 5 bases and J 3 bases; nucleotides not matched to a gene: 5. The CDR3 runs 15 residues. This TCR was sampled from a human donor with diffuse large B-cell lymphoma. V is TRBV7-9 and J is TRBJ2-3, with 10 bases aligning to TRBD1. The sample consisted of tumor tissue. The CDR3 DNA is TGTGCCAGCAGCACTCGACAGGGGGCGACAGATACGCAGTATTTT. It codes for CASSTRQGATDTQYF. The variable domain in full, completed from reference TRBV7-9 and TRBJ2-3, reads DTGVSQNPRHKITKRGQNVTFRCDPISEHNRLYWYRQTLGQGPEFLTYFQNEAQLEKSRLLSDRFSAERPKGSFSTLEIQRTEQGDSAMYLCASSTRQGATDTQYFGPGTRLTVL.